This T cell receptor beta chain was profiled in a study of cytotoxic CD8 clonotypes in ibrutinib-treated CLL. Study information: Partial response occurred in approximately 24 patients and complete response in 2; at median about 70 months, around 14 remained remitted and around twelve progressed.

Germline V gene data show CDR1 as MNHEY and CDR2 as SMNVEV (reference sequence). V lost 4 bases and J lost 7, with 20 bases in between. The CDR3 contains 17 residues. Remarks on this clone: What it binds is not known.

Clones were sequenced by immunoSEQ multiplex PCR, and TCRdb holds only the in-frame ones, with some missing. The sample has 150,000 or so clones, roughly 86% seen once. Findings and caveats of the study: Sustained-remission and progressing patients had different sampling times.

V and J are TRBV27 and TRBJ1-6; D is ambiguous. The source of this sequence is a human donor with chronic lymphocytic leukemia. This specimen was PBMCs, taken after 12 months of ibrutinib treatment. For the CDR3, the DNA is TGTGCCAGCAGTTCGCTCAGGATGTTCGGCGTCAATTCACCCCTCCACTTT. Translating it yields CASSSLRMFGVNSPLHF.